This T cell receptor beta chain was sequenced for a study of CD8 T cells in ankylosing spondylitis. A quantitative 5'-RACE method, one with molecular barcodes, was used to make TCR beta libraries. TCRdb reprocessed the 5' RACE reads via MiXCR and lists one record per CDR3 protein. Seen here are some 220,000 distinct CDR3 sequences, just under 7.5% observed once, and the top ten hold about 14%. Comment on this clonotype: Its antigen is undetermined.

Study-wide findings and caveats: Relatively scarce in peripheral blood, disease-linked clones were CD8+. Disease-linked clones reportedly showed significant enrichment in matched ankylosing spondylitis synovial fluid. Characteristic, it appeared, of ankylosing spondylitis blood was a TCR beta motif of eight highly homologous variants. In the blood and synovial fluid of reactive arthritis, some motif variants had been previously reported.

The sample consisted of blood, either unsorted or a sorted T cell fraction (not recorded which). The TCR originated in a male donor with ankylosing spondylitis.

The CDR3 bases are TGCAGTGCTAGACCTGGGTTAGCGGGAGTCTACGAGCAGTACTTC. This gives the protein CSARPGLAGVYEQYF. The rearrangement joins TRBV20-1 to TRBJ2-7; 9 nucleotides align to TRBD2. The CDR3 extends over 15 amino acids. The J segment lost 3 bases and the V segment lost 2 bases, leaving 8 bases of the junction unmatched. Germline CDR1 and CDR2: DFQATT and SNEGSKA (reference sequence).